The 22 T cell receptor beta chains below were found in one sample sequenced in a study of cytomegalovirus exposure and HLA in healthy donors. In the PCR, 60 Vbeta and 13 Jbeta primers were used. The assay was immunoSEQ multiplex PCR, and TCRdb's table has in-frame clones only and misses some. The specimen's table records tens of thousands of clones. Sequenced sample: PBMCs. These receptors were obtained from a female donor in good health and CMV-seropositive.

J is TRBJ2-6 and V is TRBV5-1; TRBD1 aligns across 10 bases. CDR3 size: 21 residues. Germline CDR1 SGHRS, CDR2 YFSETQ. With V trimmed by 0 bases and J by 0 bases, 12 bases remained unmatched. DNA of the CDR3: TGCGCCAGCAGCTTGGCCCGGGACAGGGGTTTGGGAAGCTCTGGGGCCAACGTCCTGACTTTC. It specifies CASSLARDRGLGSSGANVLTF.

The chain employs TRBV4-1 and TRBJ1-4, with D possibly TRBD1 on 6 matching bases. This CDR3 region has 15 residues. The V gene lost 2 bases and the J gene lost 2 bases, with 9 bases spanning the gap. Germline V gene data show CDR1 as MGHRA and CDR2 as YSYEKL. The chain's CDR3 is CASSQTGSTNEKLFF. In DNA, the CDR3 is TGCGCCAGCAGCCAAACAGGGTCCACTAATGAAAAACTGTTTTTT.

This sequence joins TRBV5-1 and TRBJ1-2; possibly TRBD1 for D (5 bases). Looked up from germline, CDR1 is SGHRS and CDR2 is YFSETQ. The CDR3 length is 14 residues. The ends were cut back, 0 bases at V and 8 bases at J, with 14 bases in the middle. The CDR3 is CASSLVRVGGGYTF. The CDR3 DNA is TGCGCCAGCAGCTTGGTCAGGGTTGGAGGGGGCTACACCTTC.

CDR3 in amino acids: CASTGQVDQPQHF. The CDR3 coding sequence is TGTGCCAGTACTGGACAGGTGGATCAGCCCCAGCATTTT. This rearrangement joins TRBV19 to TRBJ1-5; the match to TRBD1 covers 7 bases. J was trimmed by 5 bases and V by 7 bases; bases with no gene match: 5. The germline CDR1 and CDR2 sequences are LNHDA and SQIVND (reference sequence). The CDR3 extends over 13 amino acids.

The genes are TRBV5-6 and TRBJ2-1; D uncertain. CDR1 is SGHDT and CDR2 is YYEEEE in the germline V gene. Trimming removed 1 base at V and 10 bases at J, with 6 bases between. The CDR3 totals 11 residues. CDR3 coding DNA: TGTGCCAGCAGCTTGAACCGGGAGCAGTTCTTC. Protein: CASSLNREQFF.

The CDR3 sequence is CASSPYTEAFF. The CDR3 region has the DNA TGTGCCAGCAGCCCCTACACTGAAGCTTTCTTT. The chain joins TRBV11-1 to TRBJ1-1; D is undetermined. The germline V gene has CDR1 SGHAT and CDR2 FQDESV (reference sequence). The V and J ends lost 5 bases and 3 bases respectively, with 4 bases between them. The CDR3 is 11 amino acids.

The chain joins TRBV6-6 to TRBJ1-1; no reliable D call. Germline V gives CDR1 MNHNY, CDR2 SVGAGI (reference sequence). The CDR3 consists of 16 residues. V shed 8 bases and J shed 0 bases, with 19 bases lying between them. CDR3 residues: CASRPPRRTVNTEAFF. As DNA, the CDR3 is TGTGCCAGCCGACCGCCTAGGCGGACTGTGAACACTGAAGCTTTCTTT.

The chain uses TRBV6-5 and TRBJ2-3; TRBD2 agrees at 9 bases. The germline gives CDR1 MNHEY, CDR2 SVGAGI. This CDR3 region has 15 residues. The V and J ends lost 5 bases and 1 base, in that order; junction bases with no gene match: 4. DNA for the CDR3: TGTGCCAGCAGTAGGACTAGCGAGGGCACAGATACGCAGTATTTT. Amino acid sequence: CASSRTSEGTDTQYF.

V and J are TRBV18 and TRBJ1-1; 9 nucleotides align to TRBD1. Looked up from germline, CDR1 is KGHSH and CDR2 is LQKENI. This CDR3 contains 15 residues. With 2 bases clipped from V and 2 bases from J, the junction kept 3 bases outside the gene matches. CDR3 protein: CASSPSQGANTEAFF. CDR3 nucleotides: TGTGCCAGCTCACCATCACAGGGGGCCAACACTGAAGCTTTCTTT.

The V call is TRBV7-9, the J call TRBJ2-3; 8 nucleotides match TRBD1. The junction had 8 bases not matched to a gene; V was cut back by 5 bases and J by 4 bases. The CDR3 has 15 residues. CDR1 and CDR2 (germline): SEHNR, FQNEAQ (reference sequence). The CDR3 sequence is CASSPQGAHSDTQYF. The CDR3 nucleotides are TGTGCCAGCAGCCCGCAGGGGGCGCACTCAGATACGCAGTATTTT.

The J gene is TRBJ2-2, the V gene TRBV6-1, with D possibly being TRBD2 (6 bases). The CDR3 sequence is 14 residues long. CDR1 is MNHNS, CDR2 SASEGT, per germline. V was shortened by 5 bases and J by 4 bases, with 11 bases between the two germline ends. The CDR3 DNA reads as TGTGCCAGCAGTCCAACGGGAGCCACCGGGGAGCTGTTTTTT. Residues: CASSPTGATGELFF.

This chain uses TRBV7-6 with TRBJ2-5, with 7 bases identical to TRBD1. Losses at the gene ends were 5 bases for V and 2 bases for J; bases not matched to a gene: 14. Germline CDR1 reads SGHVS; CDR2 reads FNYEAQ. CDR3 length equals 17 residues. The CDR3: CASSIHRQGRTQETQYF. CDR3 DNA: TGTGCCAGCAGCATACATAGACAGGGTAGAACTCAAGAGACCCAGTACTTC.

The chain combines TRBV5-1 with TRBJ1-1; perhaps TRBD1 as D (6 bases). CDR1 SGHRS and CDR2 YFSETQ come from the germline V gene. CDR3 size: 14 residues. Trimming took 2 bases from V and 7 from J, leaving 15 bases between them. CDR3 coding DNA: TGCGCCAGCAGCTTAACCCGGACAGAGAATGAAGCTTTCTTT. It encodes CASSLTRTENEAFF. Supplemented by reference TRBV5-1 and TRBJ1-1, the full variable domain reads KAGVTQTPRYLIKTRGQQVTLSCSPISGHRSVSWYQQTPGQGLQFLFEYFSETQRNKGNFPGRFSGRQFSNSRSEMNVSTLELGDSALYLCASSLTRTENEAFFGQGTRLTVV.

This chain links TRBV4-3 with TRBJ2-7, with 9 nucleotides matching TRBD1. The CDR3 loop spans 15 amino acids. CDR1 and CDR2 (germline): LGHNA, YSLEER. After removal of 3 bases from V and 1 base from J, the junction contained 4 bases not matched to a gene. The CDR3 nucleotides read TGCGCCAGCAGCCAGGCCGGGACAGGGTCCTACGAGCAGTACTTC. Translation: CASSQAGTGSYEQYF.

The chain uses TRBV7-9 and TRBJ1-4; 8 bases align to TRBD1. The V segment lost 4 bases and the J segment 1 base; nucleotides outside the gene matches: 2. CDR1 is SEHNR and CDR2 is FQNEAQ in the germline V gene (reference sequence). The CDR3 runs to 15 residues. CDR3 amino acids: CASSSGQGTNEKLFF. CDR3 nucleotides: TGTGCCAGCAGCTCTGGACAGGGAACTAATGAAAAACTGTTTTTT. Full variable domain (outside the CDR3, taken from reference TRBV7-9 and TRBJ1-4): DTGVSQNPRHKITKRGQNVTFRCDPISEHNRLYWYRQTLGQGPEFLTYFQNEAQLEKSRLLSDRFSAERPKGSFSTLEIQRTEQGDSAMYLCASSSGQGTNEKLFFGSGTQLSVL.

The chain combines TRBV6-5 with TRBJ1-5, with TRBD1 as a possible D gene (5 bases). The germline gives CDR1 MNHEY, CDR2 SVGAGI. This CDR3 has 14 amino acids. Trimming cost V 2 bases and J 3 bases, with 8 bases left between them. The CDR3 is CASSYTGPNQPQHF. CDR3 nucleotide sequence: TGTGCCAGCAGTTACACAGGTCCCAATCAGCCCCAGCATTTT.

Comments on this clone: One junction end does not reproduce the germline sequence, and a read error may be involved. Written as DNA, the CDR3 is TGTGCCAGCAGAGAACGGGACACATCATATTTC. Protein product: CASRERDTSYF. The chain has TRBV6-5 and TRBJ2-7; maybe TRBD1 (6 bases). This CDR3 region has 11 residues. Germline loops: CDR1 MNHEY, CDR2 SVGAGI.

The CDR3 protein is CASSYSGTALTGELFF. The DNA for the CDR3 is TGTGCCAGCAGTTACTCCGGGACAGCACTAACCGGGGAGCTGTTTTTT. J is TRBJ2-2 and V is TRBV6-5; TRBD1 matches at 7 bases. The CDR3 spans 16 residues. V trimming: 0 bases; J trimming: 5 bases; junction bases outside the gene matches: 6. Germline CDR1 is MNHEY and CDR2 is SVGAGI.

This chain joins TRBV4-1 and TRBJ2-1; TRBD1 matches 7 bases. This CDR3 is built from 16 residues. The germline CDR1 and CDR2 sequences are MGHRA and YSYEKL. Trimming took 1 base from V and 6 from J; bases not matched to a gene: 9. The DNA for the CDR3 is TGCGCCAGCAGCCAAGCGCCACAGGGGACCCTCAATGAGCAGTTCTTC. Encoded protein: CASSQAPQGTLNEQFF.

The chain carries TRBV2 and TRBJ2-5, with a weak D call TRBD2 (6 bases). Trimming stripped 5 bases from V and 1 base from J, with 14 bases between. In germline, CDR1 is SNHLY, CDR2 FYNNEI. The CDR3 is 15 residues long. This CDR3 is CASSLTRGTQETQYF. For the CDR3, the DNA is TGTGCCAGCAGTCTGACTAGAGGGACCCAAGAGACCCAGTACTTC. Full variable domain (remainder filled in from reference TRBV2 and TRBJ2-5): EPEVTQTPSHQVTQMGQEVILRCVPISNHLYFYWYRQILGQKVEFLVSFYNNEISEKSEIFDDQFSVERPDGSNFTLKIRSTKLEDSAMYFCASSLTRGTQETQYFGPGTRLLVL.

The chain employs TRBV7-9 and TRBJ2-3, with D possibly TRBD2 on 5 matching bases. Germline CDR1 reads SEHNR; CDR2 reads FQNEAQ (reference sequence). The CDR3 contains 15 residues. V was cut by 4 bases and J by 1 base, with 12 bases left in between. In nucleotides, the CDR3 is TGTGCCAGCAGCTCCAACTACGGGGGCACAGATACGCAGTATTTT. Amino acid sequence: CASSSNYGGTDTQYF.

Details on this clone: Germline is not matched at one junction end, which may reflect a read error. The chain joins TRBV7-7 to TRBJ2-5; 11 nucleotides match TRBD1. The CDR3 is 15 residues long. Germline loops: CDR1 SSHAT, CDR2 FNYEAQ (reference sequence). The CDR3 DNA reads TGTGCTAGCAGCTTAGGGACAGGGGGCCAAGAGACCCAGTACTTC. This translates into CASSLGTGGQETQYF.